One sample yielded the 2 T cell receptor beta chains listed below, sequenced in a study of tumor-infiltrating lymphocytes in primary liver carcinoma. TCR beta cDNA was prepared out of roughly 0.45 ug total RNA by means of a constant-region primer. Amplification in three nested multiplex PCR rounds with slightly modified ARM-PCR gave rise to TCR beta libraries. For 10 cycles apiece, the opening two PCR rounds ran with TRBV1-TRBV30 forward primers and a C-beta reverse primer. Each CDR3 protein gets one entry after TCRdb re-called the multiplex PCR reads with MiXCR. The data contain about 310,000 distinct CDR3 sequences, about 60% of them singletons. Germline DNA was also extracted, and blood RNA was taken from unsorted whole blood. Sequences were obtained from peripheral blood. These receptors originate from a man aged 35-49 years with primary liver carcinoma and hepatitis B virus infection.

As concerns this clonotype: One base away lies a much larger clone, so this may be a sequencing read error. The V call is TRBV6-5, the J call TRBJ1-4; D is uncertain. The CDR3 contains 15 residues. Germline V lookup: CDR1 MNHEY, CDR2 SVGAGI. Here the CDR3 DNA reads TGTGCCAGCCACCAAGGGCTAGGAACTAATGAAAAACTGTCTTTT. It is translated as CASHQGLGTNEKLSF.

To note about this clonotype: It may be a read error: a sequence one base away is much more abundant. The V and J genes are TRBV6-2 or TRBV6-3 and TRBJ2-4; a possible D gene is TRBD1 (6 bases). Germline-derived CDR1 and CDR2 are MNHEY and SVGEGT. The CDR3 is 15 amino acids. DNA for the CDR3: TGTGCCAGCAGTTACTCAGGGGGTACCAAAAACATTCAGAACTTC. It yields the protein CASSYSGGTKNIQNF.